The clone carrying this T cell receptor (beta chain) was observed many times. Antigen: not known. From the germline J gene comes the end of the CDR3, since the read stops 3 residues before it. Sequencing was performed with immunoSEQ multiplex PCR; in TCRdb, only in-frame clones are kept and a portion is missing. The sample yields about 74,000 clones, without any singletons. This entry comes from a study of T cell clonality in common variable immunodeficiency. Study outcomes and limitations: T cell subpopulation sequencing would be needed to explain CVID clonality. In common variable immunodeficiency, TCR beta chains reportedly carried fewer deletions and N-nucleotide insertions. Patient heterogeneity in the CVID cohort limited correlations between repertoire features and clinical complications.

Trimming took 3 bases from V and 1 from J, leaving 8 bases between them. Germline-derived CDR1 and CDR2 are SGDLS and YYNGEE. The CDR3 consists of 14 residues. The receptor comes from a person aged 18-70 years in good health. Specimen: peripheral blood mononuclear cells. V usage is TRBV9 and J usage is TRBJ1-3; D might be TRBD1 (6 bases). The sequenced part of the CDR3 DNA is TGTGCCAGCAGCGCACAGGGATCTGGAAACACC. Protein: CASSAQGSGNT. The CDR3 reads in full as CASSAQGSGNTIYF.